One T cell receptor beta chain is described in this entry. These data originate in a study of blood T cell repertoires in COVID-19. Across the study: COVID-19 samples, acute and convalescent, were from the United States, Italy and Spain. In each case, the material was cDNA or gDNA derived from T cells, B-cell-depleted T cells, or PBMCs.

In the study's own analysis: Reference gene primer amplification gave nucleated cell count estimates. Assay used: immunoSEQ multiplex PCR; TCRdb lists only in-frame clones, some missing. The DNA gave D and trimming, while V, J and clone size come from that table. The profile shows 50,000 to 75,000 clones, 81% of them singletons. CDR1 SNHLY and CDR2 FYNNEI come from the germline V gene. The ends were cut back, 2 bases at V and 7 bases at J, with 11 bases in the middle. CDR3 length equals 14 residues. Sequenced sample: peripheral blood. This sequence originates from a woman of 80 years or more with active or convalescent COVID-19. The chain is built from TRBV2 and TRBJ1-4; unclear D gene. The CDR3 DNA sequence: TGTGCCAGCAGTGAAAATATGGGAGTTGAAAAACTGTTTTTT. This gives the protein CASSENMGVEKLFF.